Listed below are T cell receptor beta chains from one sample, sequenced in a study of blood T cell repertoires in COVID-19. The method was immunoSEQ multiplex PCR; TCRdb's version includes in-frame clones alone and lacks a portion of them. Among roughly 250,000 clones listed, about nine tenths were seen once. The sample consisted of PBMCs or T cells enriched from blood (not recorded which). Source of these receptors: a woman aged 40 to 50 with acute COVID-19. Each CDR3 is given with its conserved first and last residue. The D gene is left open where the match is weak. Rows give clone size only sometimes, using once, few, many, or a class for an expanded clone.

>14|.|TRBJ2-7|.|TRBV11-3
TGTGCCAGCAGCACCCGGGACACCCGCTACGAGCAGTACTTC
CASSTRDTRYEQYF
>17|TRBD2|TRBJ2-3|.|TRBV14
TGTGCCAGCAGCCAAGCCCTTGCGGGAGTAAGCACAGATACGCAGTATTTT
CASSQALAGVSTDTQYF
>14|.|TRBJ2-2|.|TRBV6-5
TGTGCCAGCATGAGTAGCGGGAACACCGGGGAGCTGTTTTTT
CASMSSGNTGELFF
>15|TRBD1|TRBJ1-6|.|TRBV6-5
TGTGCCAGCAGCGGACAGGGGTTCGGTAATTCACCCCTCCACTTT
CASSGQGFGNSPLHF
>15|.|TRBJ2-1|.|TRBV28
TGTGCCAGCAGTCCGACGGGAAACTCCTACAATGAGCAGTTCTTC
CASSPTGNSYNEQFF
>16|.|TRBJ2-2|.|TRBV18
TGTGCCAGCTCACTGAGCCCTAACGCGAACACCGGGGAGCTGTTTTTT
CASSLSPNANTGELFF
>15|TRBD1|TRBJ1-3|.|TRBV18
TGTGCCAGCTCACCACAGGGGGCCGGTGGAAACACCATATATTTT
CASSPQGAGGNTIYF
>14|.|TRBJ1-5|.|TRBV6-1
TGTGCCAGCAGTGAAGTTACGATCGGTCAGCCCCAGCATTTT
CASSEVTIGQPQHF
>19|TRBD1|TRBJ1-1|.|TRBV15
TGTGCCACCAGCAGAGGGCCGGGACAGGGACTCAGGATGAACACTGAAGCTTTCTTT
CATSRGPGQGLRMNTEAFF
>14|.|TRBJ2-7|.|TRBV7-9
TGTGCCAGCAGCTTAGGGGGAGCGGCCTACGAGCAGTACTTC
CASSLGGAAYEQYF
>18|.|TRBJ2-2|.|TRBV7-9
TGTGCCAGCAGCATTAGTGGGGGCAGGGGTGCCAACACCGGGGAGCTGTTTTTT
CASSISGGRGANTGELFF
>15|TRBD2|TRBJ2-2|.|TRBV5-4
TGTGCCAGCAGTTCTGGGACTAGGGCCACCGGGGAGCTGTTTTTT
CASSSGTRATGELFF
>12|TRBD1|TRBJ1-1|once|TRBV27
TGTGCCAGCAGGGACAGGGGGGCCGAAGCTTTCTTT
CASRDRGAEAFF
>15|TRBD1|TRBJ1-2|.|TRBV14
TGTGCCAGCAGCCAAATGACAGGGCTGACGTATGGCTACACCTTC
CASSQMTGLTYGYTF
>15|TRBD1|TRBJ1-1|.|TRBV30
TGTGCCTGGATCGACAAAAGACAGGGTAACACTGAAGCTTTCTTT
CAWIDKRQGNTEAFF
>15|.|TRBJ2-7|.|TRBV18
TGTGCCAGCTCACCACGGCAGGGGCCTACCTACGAGCAGTACTTC
CASSPRQGPTYEQYF
>15|TRBD1|TRBJ1-2|.|TRBV28
TGTGCCAGCAGTTTTAGGGACAGTGGAAACTATGGCTACACCTTC
CASSFRDSGNYGYTF
>15|.|TRBJ1-5|.|TRBV5-5
TGTGCCAGCAGCTTGGTCCCGGATGGAGATCAGCCCCAGCATTTT
CASSLVPDGDQPQHF
>18|.|TRBJ1-5|.|TRBV6-4
TGTGCCAGCAGTGACCCCCCCCGGGGCGGGGGTTGCAATCAGCCCCAGCATTTT
CASSDPPRGGGCNQPQHF
>15|TRBD2|TRBJ2-1|.|TRBV5-1
TGCGCCAGCAGCTTGTTAAGCGGGAGTCTCAATGAGCAGTTCTTC
CASSLLSGSLNEQFF
>14|.|TRBJ1-1|.|TRBV28
TGTGCCAGCAGTCTACCCACAGGGTTTCCTGAAGCTTTCTTT
CASSLPTGFPEAFF
>14|.|TRBJ1-5|.|TRBV7-2
TGTGCCAGCAGCCCGACAGGATTGGTACAGCCCCAGCATTTT
CASSPTGLVQPQHF
>16|TRBD1|TRBJ2-1|.|TRBV3-1/TRBV3-2
TGTGCCAGCAGCTCGGGACAGGGTGGACCCTACAATGAGCAGTTCTTC
CASSSGQGGPYNEQFF
>16|TRBD1|TRBJ2-5|.|TRBV7-6
TGTGCCAGCAGCCCTAGTTTGGGACAGGACCAAGAGACCCAGTACTTC
CASSPSLGQDQETQYF
>9|.|TRBJ1-2|.|TRBV29-1
TGCAGCGTCCAGGAAGGCTACACCTTC
CSVQEGYTF
>14|.|TRBJ2-2|.|TRBV6-6
TGTGCCAGCAAGCACAGGGTGAACACCGGGGAGCTGTTTTTT
CASKHRVNTGELFF
>14|TRBD1|TRBJ1-1|.|TRBV11-3
TGTGCCAGCAACCCGGACAGGGCGTACACTGAAGCTTTCTTT
CASNPDRAYTEAFF
>16|.|TRBJ1-5|.|TRBV21-1
TGTGCCAGCAGCAAGGGTCGGACAGGGACGAGACAGCCCCAGCATTTT
CASSKGRTGTRQPQHF
>16|TRBD1|TRBJ1-3|.|TRBV11-2
TGTGCCAGCAGCTTAGGTGGACAGGGCTCTGGAAACACCATATATTTT
CASSLGGQGSGNTIYF
>11|.|TRBJ1-2|.|TRBV6-6
TGTGCCACACGGGAGGGTCGTGGCTACACCTTC
CATREGRGYTF
>16|.|TRBJ1-5|.|TRBV19
TGTGCCAGTAGTATTCTTGGGAGTGGGAAAAATCAGCCCCAGCATTTT
CASSILGSGKNQPQHF
>12|.|TRBJ1-2|.|TRBV7-9
TGTGCCAGCAGCTTAACGGGGGGTGGCTACACCTTC
CASSLTGGGYTF
>14|.|TRBJ1-1|.|TRBV9
TGTGCCAGCAGCCCCAGGGGACAGAACACTGAAGCTTTCTTT
CASSPRGQNTEAFF
>15|TRBD1|TRBJ1-1|few|TRBV27
TGTGCCAGCAGTCCCCGACAGGGGGCGCGGGGTGAAGCTTTCTTT
CASSPRQGARGEAFF
>17|.|TRBJ2-7|.|TRBV6-2/TRBV6-3
TGTGCCAGCAGTTATAATGCAGAGGGAAAGGATTCCTACGAGCAGTACTTC
CASSYNAEGKDSYEQYF
>13|.|TRBJ2-6|.|TRBV18
TGTGCCAGCTCACCATCGGGGGCCAACGTCCTGACTTTC
CASSPSGANVLTF
>15|TRBD2|TRBJ2-7|.|TRBV30
TGTGCCTGGAGCGGGCTCGGGACTAGCGGGCGCGAGCAGTACTTC
CAWSGLGTSGREQYF
>15|TRBD1|TRBJ2-1|.|TRBV5-6
TGTGCCAGCAGCCCCGGGACAGGGGGCGTCGATGAGCAGTTCTTC
CASSPGTGGVDEQFF